This passage covers 21 T cell receptor beta chains from one sample sequenced in a study of blood T cell repertoires in COVID-19. Produced via immunoSEQ multiplex PCR; TCRdb's table is partial and in-frame only. The data show about 140,000 clones, with around four fifths seen just once and approximately 5.1% held by the top ten. Sequencing was performed on PBMCs or T cells enriched from blood (not recorded which). Receptors were obtained from a man between 65 and 85 years old who had been exposed to COVID-19.

The J gene is TRBJ1-4, the V gene TRBV9; the match to TRBD1 covers 9 bases. CDR1 SGDLS and CDR2 YYNGEE come from the germline V gene. J lost 6 bases, V lost 0 bases, and 6 bases had no gene match. The CDR3 contains 16 residues. The CDR3 protein is CASSVVAGQGHEKLFF. The CDR3, as DNA: TGTGCCAGCAGCGTAGTCGCGGGACAGGGACATGAAAAACTGTTTTTT.

The V gene is TRBV18, the J gene TRBJ2-7; maybe TRBD2 (6 bases). Per germline, CDR1 KGHSH and CDR2 LQKENI. V was shortened by 6 bases and J by 7 bases, with 19 bases between the two germline ends. The CDR3 sequence is 14 residues long. CDR3 in DNA: TGTGCCAGCTCCTCCTCCGGGAGAGGAGGAGAGCAGTACTTC. Its translation is CASSSSGRGGEQYF.

This chain connects TRBV7-3 to TRBJ1-1; D unclear. The CDR3 is 14 residues long. Germline CDR1 and CDR2: SGHTA and FQGTGA. V was clipped by 5 bases and J by 3 bases, with 13 bases between them. DNA of the CDR3: TGTGCCAGCAGCCCAACGTCCGGGGACACTGAAGCTTTCTTT. It encodes CASSPTSGDTEAFF. The full variable domain, its missing parts supplied by reference TRBV7-3 and TRBJ1-1, is GAGVSQTPSNKVTEKGKYVELRCDPISGHTALYWYRQSLGQGPEFLIYFQGTGAADDSGLPNDRFFAVRPEGSVSTLKIQRTERGDSAVYLCASSPTSGDTEAFFGQGTRLTVV.

The rearrangement uses TRBV21-1 and TRBJ2-3; the table names TRBD2, a call not compared with the DNA. TRBV21-1 constitutes a pseudogene. CDR3 length: 20 residues. CDR3 sequence reads: CASSSPGTSGRATEADTQYF. The CDR3 DNA is TGTGCCAGCAGCTCCCCCGGGACTAGCGGGAGGGCTACAGAGGCAGATACGCAGTATTTT.

The chain couples TRBV5-1 to TRBJ1-4; 8 bases fit TRBD1. V dropped 4 bases and J dropped 0; count of bases not matched to a gene: 8. Germline V gene lookup returns CDR1 SGHRS and CDR2 YFSETQ. This CDR3 is built from 17 residues. CDR3 residues: CASSPGQGPATNEKLFF. For the CDR3, the DNA is TGCGCCAGCAGCCCCGGACAGGGCCCCGCAACTAATGAAAAACTGTTTTTT.

CDR3 residues: CATSTYYEQYF. CDR3 DNA: TGTGCCACCAGCACCTACTACGAGCAGTACTTC. This chain links TRBV15 with TRBJ2-7; no definite D call. CDR1 LNHNV and CDR2 YYDKDF come from the germline V gene (reference sequence). CDR3 length: 11 amino acids. The V and J ends lost 4 bases and 3 bases respectively, with 4 bases between them.

This chain joins TRBV25-1 and TRBJ2-7, with 10 bases matching TRBD1. The CDR3 is made up of 18 amino acids. The V and J ends lost 4 bases and 0 bases, in that order; junction bases with no gene match: 12. Germline CDR1 MGHDK, CDR2 SYGVNS. Here the CDR3 DNA reads TGTGCCAGCAGTGCCGCGCCCGGGACAGGGGACAGCTCCTACGAGCAGTACTTC. This gives the protein CASSAAPGTGDSSYEQYF.

Written as DNA, the CDR3 is TGTGCCAGCAGCTCGCGGAGGGCAGGCCTGAACACTGAAGCTTTCTTT. Its translation is CASSSRRAGLNTEAFF. The chain links TRBV7-2 to TRBJ1-1, with D hard to call. V lost 4 bases, J lost 0 bases, and 15 bases lay in between. Per the germline V gene, CDR1 is SGHTA and CDR2 is FQGNSA. This CDR3 contains 16 residues.

This rearrangement joins TRBV19 to TRBJ1-5; 8 bases match TRBD1. There are 16 residues in the CDR3. V lost 4 bases and J lost 4; bases outside the gene matches: 9. The germline V gene has CDR1 LNHDA and CDR2 SQIVND (reference sequence). The CDR3 protein is CASSTSQGARNQPQHF. The CDR3 DNA follows: TGTGCCAGTAGTACCTCTCAGGGGGCGCGTAATCAGCCCCAGCATTTT.

The chain combines TRBV27 with TRBJ2-7, with D maybe TRBD1 (9 bases). The CDR3 spans 20 residues. The germline V and J ends were trimmed by 6 bases and 1 base, with 31 bases remaining between them. Germline CDR1 is MNHEY and CDR2 is SMNVEV (reference sequence). CDR3: CASSEQGARLAGLPSYEQYF. In DNA, the CDR3 is TGTGCCAGCAGCGAACAGGGGGCTCGGCTAGCGGGCCTACCTTCCTACGAGCAGTACTTC.

The rearrangement links TRBV19 to TRBJ2-2; D gene unclear. The CDR3 is 15 amino acids. Germline assignment: CDR1 LNHDA and CDR2 SQIVND (reference sequence). Between the trimmed V and J ends, which lost 6 bases and 4 bases, there was a span of 15 bases. The CDR3 sequence: CASRESLRITGELFF. In DNA, the CDR3 is TGTGCCAGTAGAGAGAGTTTGCGGATCACCGGGGAGCTGTTTTTT.

The rearrangement links TRBV5-1 to TRBJ2-2; tentatively, D is TRBD1 (6 bases). The CDR3 runs 14 residues. CDR1 SGHRS and CDR2 YFSETQ come from the germline V gene. The ends were cut back, 7 bases at V and 4 bases at J, with 14 bases in the middle. This chain's CDR3 is CASVSGASTGELFF. As DNA, the CDR3 is TGCGCCAGCGTTTCAGGGGCGAGCACCGGGGAGCTGTTTTTT.

The chain employs TRBV5-1 and TRBJ2-4, with 13 bases that match TRBD2. The junction had 5 bases not matched to a gene; V was cut back by 4 bases and J by 13 bases. This CDR3 is built from 13 residues. Germline-derived CDR1 and CDR2 are SGHRS and YFSETQ. In nucleotides, the CDR3 is TGCGCCAGCAGCAATGGACTAGCGGGAGACCAGTACTTC. This gives the protein CASSNGLAGDQYF.

The genes are TRBV6-5 and TRBJ2-3, with no clear D. V lost 6 bases, J lost 1 base, and 8 bases lay in between. This CDR3 region has 13 residues. Germline loops: CDR1 MNHEY, CDR2 SVGAGI. CDR3 sequence: CASRSRGTDTQYF. The CDR3 region has the DNA TGTGCCAGCAGAAGTCGGGGCACAGATACGCAGTATTTT.

V is TRBV6-2 or TRBV6-3 and J is TRBJ2-2; the match to TRBD1 covers 10 bases. Trimming took 5 bases from V and 5 from J; bases not matched to a gene: 14. Per germline, CDR1 MNHEY and CDR2 SVGEGT. The CDR3 runs 18 residues. The CDR3 loop reads CASSRPGTGVDGTGELFF. The CDR3 bases are TGTGCCAGCAGTCGTCCCGGGACAGGGGTTGACGGGACCGGGGAGCTGTTTTTT.

The genes are TRBV7-2 and TRBJ2-3; 14 positions agree with TRBD2. The CDR3 contains 18 residues. Germline CDR1 reads SGHTA; CDR2 reads FQGNSA. Trimming at V came to 0 bases and at J to 2 bases, leaving 4 bases not matched to a gene. The CDR3 here is CASSLARTSGGITDTQYF. In DNA, the CDR3 is TGTGCCAGCAGCTTAGCGCGGACTAGCGGGGGGATCACAGATACGCAGTATTTT.

The chain links TRBV6-5 to TRBJ2-3; 7 nucleotides agree with TRBD1. CDR3 length: 15 residues. Trimming cost V 8 bases and J 4 bases; bases outside gene matches: 12. Germline V gene sequence: CDR1 MNHEY, CDR2 SVGAGI. The CDR3, as DNA: TGTGCCAGCTTATACAGGGGTCGGAAAGCAGATACGCAGTATTTT. Translating gives CASLYRGRKADTQYF.

In its sample, this clone was seen once. J is TRBJ1-2 and V is TRBV5-5; a weak D match, TRBD1 (6 bases). In germline, CDR1 is SGHKS, CDR2 YYEKEE (reference sequence). V gave up 4 bases and J gave up 2 bases, with 12 bases separating them. The CDR3 is 14 amino acids. The CDR3 DNA reads TGTGCCAGCAGCCCGGACAGCTTAAACTATGGCTACACCTTC. Its translation: CASSPDSLNYGYTF. The full variable domain, in which reference TRBV5-5 and TRBJ1-2 provide the parts outside the CDR3, is DAGVTQSPTHLIKTRGQQVTLRCSPISGHKSVSWYQQVLGQGPQFIFQYYEKEERGRGNFPDRFSARQFPNYSSELNVNALLLGDSALYLCASSPDSLNYGYTFGSGTRLTVV.

This clone was detected only a few times. The chain is built from TRBV2 and TRBJ2-2; D not certain. Germline V gives CDR1 SNHLY, CDR2 FYNNEI. The length of the CDR3 is 13 residues. Trimming removed 8 bases at V and 1 base at J, with 8 bases between. Written as DNA, the CDR3 is TGTGCCAGCTCCCTCGGGAACACCGGGGAGCTGTTTTTT. This gives the protein CASSLGNTGELFF.

This sequence joins TRBV5-3 and TRBJ2-5, with D perhaps TRBD2 (6 bases). TRBV5-3 is designated an ORF whose function remains uncertain. V was cut by 0 bases and J by 5 bases, with 23 bases left in between. The CDR3 has 18 amino acids. The CDR3 DNA reads as TGTGCCAGAAGCTTGGGTGGCCGGGGGAGCCCCGAAGGGGAGACCCAGTACTTC. This translates into CARSLGGRGSPEGETQYF.

In this sample, this clone turned up once. The chain couples TRBV9 to TRBJ2-1; no clear D gene. The CDR3 totals 16 residues. Looked up from germline, CDR1 is SGDLS and CDR2 is YYNGEE. Trimming removed 0 bases at V and 3 bases at J, with 13 bases between. CDR3 residues: CASSVASYGNYNEQFF. The CDR3 region has the DNA TGTGCCAGCAGCGTAGCATCATATGGCAACTACAATGAGCAGTTCTTC. The full variable domain, completed using reference TRBV9 and TRBJ2-1, is DSGVTQTPKHLITATGQRVTLRCSPRSGDLSVYWYQQSLDQGLQFLIQYYNGEERAKGNILERFSAQQFPDLHSELNLSSLELGDSALYFCASSVASYGNYNEQFFGPGTRLTVL.